This T cell receptor (beta chain) stems from a study of response to subunit inactivated influenza vaccine. J gave up 5 bases and V 5 bases, and 10 bases lay outside the gene matches. Germline-derived CDR1 and CDR2 are SGHTA and FQGNSA. The CDR3 runs 15 residues. Notes on the study in general: Authors suggested each seasonal flu vaccination may recruit only limited numbers of new T cells.

On this clonotype itself: Its cognate antigen is unknown.

TCRdb reanalysed the RT-PCR reads using MiXCR and keeps one entry per CDR3 protein. The profile shows about 780,000 distinct CDR3 sequences, less than 20% of them singletons. V gene TRBV7-2 combines with J gene TRBJ1-2; 8 nucleotides match TRBD1. The receptor was isolated from a man aged 45 to 65 who received an inactivated influenza vaccine. The sequencing used PBMCs from blood, collected roughly 5 days after vaccination. CDR3 protein: CASSPGQGGGYGYTF. CDR3 in DNA: TGTGCCAGCAGCCCTGGACAGGGAGGAGGTTATGGCTACACCTTC.